This T cell receptor beta chain was identified during a study of siplizumab effects on memory and regulatory T cells. Assay: immunoSEQ multiplex PCR; the TCRdb copy retains only in-frame clones and omits some. This table has around 100,000 clones, about 95% appearing once. Germline V gene data show CDR1 as KGHSH and CDR2 as LQKENI. Trimming cost V 6 bases and J 2 bases; bases outside gene matches: 10. The CDR3 totals 17 residues. The sequencing sample was made of non-Treg CD4+ T cells sorted from blood. The gene calls are TRBV18 and TRBJ1-2; TRBD1 matches 12 bases. The clonotype originates from a human donor in good health. CDR3 DNA: TGTGCCAGCTCGCCCGGGACAGGGGGCACCTCGAACTATGGCTACACCTTC. Translated, it gives CASSPGTGGTSNYGYTF.